The 4 T cell receptor beta chains reported below all come from one sample, sequenced in a study of shared clonotypes between healthy human individuals. TCRdb keeps only in-frame clones here, not all; method: immunoSEQ multiplex PCR. The sample gives roughly 700,000 clones, 90% of which show up once; 30% to 40% is in the top ten. Sequenced: memory CD8+ T cells from PBMCs. Subset in this sample: CD45RO+ cells pooled with CCR7-negative TemRA cells. Every receptor here comes from a man aged 18 to 35 in good health. Some clones in this sample may be carry-over from other donors' samples.

A note on this clone: This clone may be a read error of a much larger clone one base away. Other DNA sequences of this sample code for an identical CDR3. V and J are TRBV11-2 and TRBJ2-7, with D unresolved. The CDR3 has 10 amino acids. Germline V lookup: CDR1 SGHAT, CDR2 FQNNGV. The V gene lost 4 bases and the J gene lost 2 bases, with 0 bases spanning the gap. CDR3 protein: CASSSYEQYF. DNA of the CDR3: TGTGCCAGCAGCTCCTACGAGCAGTACTTC.

DNA of the CDR3: TGTGCCAGCAGCAGTTCCAGCGGGGCCTCCTACAATGAGCAGTTCTTC. It encodes CASSSSSGASYNEQFF. V is TRBV10-3 and J is TRBJ2-1; 7 positions agree with TRBD2. V trimming: 10 bases; J trimming: 0 bases; junction bases outside the gene matches: 12. CDR1 ENHRY and CDR2 SYGVKD come from the germline V gene. The CDR3 length is 16 residues.

The chain employs TRBV6-5 and TRBJ2-7; the D gene is possibly TRBD2 (5 bases). This CDR3 is 14 amino acids long. V was clipped by 0 bases and J by 9 bases, with 15 bases between them. Germline V gene data show CDR1 as MNHEY and CDR2 as SVGAGI. The CDR3 nucleotides read TGTGCCAGCAGTTACTCAGCGGACTCCTCTCGGCAGTACTTC. Residues: CASSYSADSSRQYF.

The chain has TRBV7-9 and TRBJ2-3, with 12 bases fitting TRBD2. Germline V CDR1 and CDR2: SEHNR, FQNEAQ (reference sequence). J lost 4 bases, V lost 4 bases, and 12 bases had no gene match. The CDR3 spans 18 residues. The CDR3 nucleotides are TGTGCCAGCAGCTCCCACCGCAGACTAGCGGGAGATGCAGATACGCAGTATTTT. Its translation: CASSSHRRLAGDADTQYF.